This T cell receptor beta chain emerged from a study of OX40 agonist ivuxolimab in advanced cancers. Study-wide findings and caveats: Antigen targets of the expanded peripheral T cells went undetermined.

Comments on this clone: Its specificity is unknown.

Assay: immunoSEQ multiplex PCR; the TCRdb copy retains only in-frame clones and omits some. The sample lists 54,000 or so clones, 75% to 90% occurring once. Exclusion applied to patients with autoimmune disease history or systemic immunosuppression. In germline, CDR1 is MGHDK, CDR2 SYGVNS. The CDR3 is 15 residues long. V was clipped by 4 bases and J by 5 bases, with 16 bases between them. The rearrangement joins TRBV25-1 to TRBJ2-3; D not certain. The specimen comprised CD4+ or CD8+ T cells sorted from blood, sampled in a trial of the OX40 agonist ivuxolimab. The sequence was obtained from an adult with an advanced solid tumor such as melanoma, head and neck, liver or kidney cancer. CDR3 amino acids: CASSGVSYPRDTQYF. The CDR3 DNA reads TGTGCCAGCAGTGGAGTTTCGTATCCACGAGATACGCAGTATTTT.